This T cell receptor beta chain was sequenced in a study of identical twins (dated by TCRdb to between 2015 and 2016). Concerning the study at large: To test whether fetal clonotypes persist, the study used deep sequencing on TCR alpha and beta repertoires from monozygotic twins, unrelated adults of various ages, and cord blood. Replicate twin experiments were performed at different times using different library preparation protocols to rule out contamination.

Many counts were recorded for this clonotype. Its target antigen remains unknown. No base quality values were provided; no much bigger clone lies one nucleotide off. The research as a whole found: Because the same donors could not be followed over many years, the conclusions depended on cross-sectional statistical analysis. Zero-insertion analyses could be partly confounded by invariant T cells such as MAIT and iNKT, though diverse VJ usage argued against such confounding for most clonotypes. In monozygotic twins, recombination models systematically underestimated out-of-frame TCR alpha sharing, but the models matched the sharing seen between unrelated individuals. Fewer insertions were carried by abundant cord blood beta clonotypes, a similar but weaker trend appeared in young adult naive repertoires, and no such trend appeared in memory repertoires. Compared with coincidental sharing between unrelated individuals, out-of-frame TCR alpha sequences shared between twins showed an excess of sequences with low generation probability. Excess twin sharing in beta out-of-frame sequences was weaker because fewer shared sequences lowered the signal-to-noise ratio.

Libraries came from 5' RACE. The sequencing machine was an Illumina HiSeq 2000. A universal primer binding site was added through template switching, and the final cDNA carried a unique molecular identifier so that TCR cDNA molecules could be counted accurately. First-strand cDNA for TCR alpha and beta chains was synthesized from specific primers in the conserved constant-segment region. To control for contamination, each cDNA library was double barcoded with a SMART-Mk sample barcode plus Illumina barcodes. Two successive PCR steps introduced TruSeq adapter sequences along with Illumina sample barcodes. TCR alpha and beta cDNA libraries were sequenced on the Illumina HiSeq platform with custom primers. Under the source paper's analysis protocol: Unique molecular identifiers were extracted from raw reads with MiGEC, and CDR3 positions were determined with MiXCR. Recombination models were inferred per individual with the repgenHMM and IGoR tools using an EM algorithm. Shared clonotype analysis was performed with the tcR package in R, normalizing sharing by the product of cloneset sizes. To study raw recombination free of thymic and clonal selection effects, out-of-frame nonproductive sequences were analyzed. In TCRdb, the public reads were trimmed at Q25 with fastp and aligned with MiXCR, with productive beta chains retained. Rows with one shared CDR3 protein collapse into an entry with the most common genes and DNA. What appears here as the V and J calls and clone size reflects TCRdb's work, not the paper's. A total of 500,000 to 700,000 distinct CDR3 sequences appear in this sample, about 7% of them only once. The biggest ten clones account for roughly 1.6% of the sample.

From cysteine to phenylalanine, the CDR3 is 12 amino acids long. CDR3 DNA is the only sequence kept; it has 36 bases, read in frame from the first base. V was cut back by 3 bases and J by 4 bases, leaving a gap of 6 bases between them. CDR1 LNHDA and CDR2 SQIVND were looked up in the germline V gene (reference sequence). All donors were healthy Caucasians. Three pairs of female monozygotic twins, all aged about 18 to 30 years, made up the twin cohort. RNA for TCR libraries was isolated from peripheral blood mononuclear cells. This same sample was also taken into another study, of yellow fever vaccine responses in identical twins. Per the second study: The T cell response to vaccination in identical twins was reported by the authors to appear partly convergent and partly personalized. The study precisely tracked vaccine-responding T cell clones in identical twins.

The rearranged segments are TRBV19 and TRBJ2-5; no D gene can be assigned with confidence. This TCR was sampled from a woman under 30 in good health. Sequenced input: PBMCs. The sequenced DNA is TGTGCCAGTAGTATTCTCGGAGAGACCCAGTACTTC. The resulting protein is CASSILGETQYF.